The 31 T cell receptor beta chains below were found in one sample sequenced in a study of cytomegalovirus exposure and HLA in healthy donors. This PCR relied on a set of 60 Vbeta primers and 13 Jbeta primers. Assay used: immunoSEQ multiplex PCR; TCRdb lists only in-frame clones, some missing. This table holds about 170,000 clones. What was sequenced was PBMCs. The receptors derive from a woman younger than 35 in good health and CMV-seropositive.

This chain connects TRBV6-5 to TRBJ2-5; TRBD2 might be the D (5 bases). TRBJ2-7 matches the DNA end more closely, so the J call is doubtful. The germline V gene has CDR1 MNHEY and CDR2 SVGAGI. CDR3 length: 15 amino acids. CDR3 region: CASRGMGSGKYEQYF. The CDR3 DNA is TGTGCCAGCAGGGGGATGGGGAGCGGAAAGTACGAGCAGTACTTC.

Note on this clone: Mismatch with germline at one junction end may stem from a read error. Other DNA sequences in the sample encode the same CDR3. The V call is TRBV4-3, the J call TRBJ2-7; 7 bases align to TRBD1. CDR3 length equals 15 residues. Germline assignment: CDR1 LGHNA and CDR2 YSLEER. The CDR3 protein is CASSQGQGHSYEQYF. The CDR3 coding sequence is TGCGCCAGCAGCCAAGGACAGGGTCATTCCTACGAACAGTACTTC.

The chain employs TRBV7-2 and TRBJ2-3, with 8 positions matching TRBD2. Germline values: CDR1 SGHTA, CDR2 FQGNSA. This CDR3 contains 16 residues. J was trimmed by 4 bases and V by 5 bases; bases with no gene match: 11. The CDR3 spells CASSTVGTSIADTQYF. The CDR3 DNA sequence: TGTGCCAGCAGCACCGTCGGGACTAGTATCGCAGATACGCAGTATTTT. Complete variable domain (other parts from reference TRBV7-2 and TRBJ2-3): GAGVSQSPSNKVTEKGKDVELRCDPISGHTALYWYRQSLGQGLEFLIYFQGNSAPDKSGLPSDRFSAERTGGSVSTLTIQRTQQEDSAVYLCASSTVGTSIADTQYFGPGTRLTVL.

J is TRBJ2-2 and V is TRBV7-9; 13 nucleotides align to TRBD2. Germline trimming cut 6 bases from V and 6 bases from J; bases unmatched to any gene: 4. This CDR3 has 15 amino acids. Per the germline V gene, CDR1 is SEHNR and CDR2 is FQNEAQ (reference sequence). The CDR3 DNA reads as TGTGCCAGCAGGTTCGGACTAGCGGGGGCCGGGGAGCTGTTTTTT. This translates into CASRFGLAGAGELFF. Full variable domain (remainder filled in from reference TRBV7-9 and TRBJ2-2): DTGVSQNPRHKITKRGQNVTFRCDPISEHNRLYWYRQTLGQGPEFLTYFQNEAQLEKSRLLSDRFSAERPKGSFSTLEIQRTEQGDSAMYLCASRFGLAGAGELFFGEGSRLTVL.

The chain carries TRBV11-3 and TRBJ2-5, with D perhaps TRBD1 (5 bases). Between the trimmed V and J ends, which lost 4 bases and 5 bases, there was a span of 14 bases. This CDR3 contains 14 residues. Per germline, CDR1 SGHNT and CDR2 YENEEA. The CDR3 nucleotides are TGTGCCAGCAGCTCGCCGCAGGGTGAGGAGACCCAGTACTTC. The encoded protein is CASSSPQGEETQYF. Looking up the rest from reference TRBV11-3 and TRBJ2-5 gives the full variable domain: EAGVVQSPRYKIIEKKQPVAFWCNPISGHNTLYWYLQNLGQGPELLIRYENEEAVDDSQLPKDRFSAERLKGVDSTLKIQPAELGDSAVYLCASSSPQGEETQYFGPGTRLLVL.

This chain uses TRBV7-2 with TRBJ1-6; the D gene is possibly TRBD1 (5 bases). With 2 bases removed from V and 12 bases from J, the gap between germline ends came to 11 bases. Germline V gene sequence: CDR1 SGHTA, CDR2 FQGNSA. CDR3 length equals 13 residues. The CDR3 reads CASSLIGGGPLHF. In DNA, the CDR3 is TGTGCCAGCAGCTTAATAGGCGGGGGACCCCTCCACTTT. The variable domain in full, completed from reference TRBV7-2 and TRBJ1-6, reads GAGVSQSPSNKVTEKGKDVELRCDPISGHTALYWYRQSLGQGLEFLIYFQGNSAPDKSGLPSDRFSAERTGGSVSTLTIQRTQQEDSAVYLCASSLIGGGPLHFGNGTRLTVT.

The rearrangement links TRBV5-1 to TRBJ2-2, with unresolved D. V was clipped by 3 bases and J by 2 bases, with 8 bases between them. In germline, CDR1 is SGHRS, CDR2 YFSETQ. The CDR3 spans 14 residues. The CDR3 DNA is TGCGCCAGCAGCTCACTGATTAACACCGGGGAGCTGTTTTTT. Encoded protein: CASSSLINTGELFF.

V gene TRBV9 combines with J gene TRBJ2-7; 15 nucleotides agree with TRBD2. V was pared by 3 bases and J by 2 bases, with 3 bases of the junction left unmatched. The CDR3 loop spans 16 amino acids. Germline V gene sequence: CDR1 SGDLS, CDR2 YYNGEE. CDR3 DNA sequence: TGTGCCAGCAGCGACGGACTAGCGGGAGGGCCCTACGAGCAGTACTTC. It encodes CASSDGLAGGPYEQYF.

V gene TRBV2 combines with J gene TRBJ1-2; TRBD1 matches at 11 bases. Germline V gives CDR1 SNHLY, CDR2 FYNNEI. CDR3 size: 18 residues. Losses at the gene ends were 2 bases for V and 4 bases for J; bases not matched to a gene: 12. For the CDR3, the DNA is TGTGCCAGCAGTGAACAAGGGGACAGGGGGAAGCGTTTCTATGGCTACACCTTC. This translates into CASSEQGDRGKRFYGYTF.

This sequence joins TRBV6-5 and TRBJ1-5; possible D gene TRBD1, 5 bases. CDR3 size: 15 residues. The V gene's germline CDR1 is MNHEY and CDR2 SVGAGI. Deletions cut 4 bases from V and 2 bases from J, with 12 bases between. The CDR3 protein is CASSLFRGGNQPQHF. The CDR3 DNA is TGTGCCAGCAGTTTATTCCGGGGGGGCAATCAGCCCCAGCATTTT.

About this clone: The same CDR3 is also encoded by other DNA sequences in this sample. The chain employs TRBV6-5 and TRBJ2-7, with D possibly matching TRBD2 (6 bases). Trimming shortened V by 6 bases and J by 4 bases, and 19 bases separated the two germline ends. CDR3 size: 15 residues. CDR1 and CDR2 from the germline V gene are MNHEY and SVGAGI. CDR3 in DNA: TGTGCCAGCAGACCAGTGTGGGGGGTTTCGTACGAGCAGTACTTC. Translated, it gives CASRPVWGVSYEQYF.

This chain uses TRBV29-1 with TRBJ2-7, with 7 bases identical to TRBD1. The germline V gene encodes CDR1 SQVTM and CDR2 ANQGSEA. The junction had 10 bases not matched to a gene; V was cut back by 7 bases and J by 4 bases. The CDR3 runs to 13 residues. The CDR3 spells CSASTGVGYEQYF. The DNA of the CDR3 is TGCAGCGCCAGCACAGGGGTAGGGTACGAGCAGTACTTC.

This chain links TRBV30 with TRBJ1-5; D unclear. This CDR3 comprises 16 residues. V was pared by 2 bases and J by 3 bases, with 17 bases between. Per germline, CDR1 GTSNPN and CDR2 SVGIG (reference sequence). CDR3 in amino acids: CAWSSRGIGINQPQHF. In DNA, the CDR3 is TGTGCCTGGAGTTCCCGAGGGATAGGAATCAATCAGCCCCAGCATTTT. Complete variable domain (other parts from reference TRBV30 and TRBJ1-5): SQTIHQWPATLVQPVGSPLSLECTVEGTSNPNLYWYRQAAGRGLQLLFYSVGIGQISSEVPQNLSASRPQDRQFILSSKKLLLSDSGFYLCAWSSRGIGINQPQHFGDGTRLSIL.

The CDR3 region is CSVDDSYEQYF. DNA for the CDR3: TGCAGCGTGGATGACAGCTACGAGCAGTACTTC. The chain couples TRBV29-1 to TRBJ2-7, with a weak D call TRBD1 (5 bases). The V and J ends lost 6 bases and 3 bases respectively, with 9 bases between them. CDR1 is SQVTM and CDR2 is ANQGSEA in the germline V gene. This CDR3 spans 11 amino acids.

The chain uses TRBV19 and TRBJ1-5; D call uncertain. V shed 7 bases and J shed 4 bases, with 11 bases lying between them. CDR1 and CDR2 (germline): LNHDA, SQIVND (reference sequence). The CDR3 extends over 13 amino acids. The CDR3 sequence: CASTGGRNQPQHF. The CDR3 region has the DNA TGTGCCAGTACAGGAGGGCGGAATCAGCCCCAGCATTTT.

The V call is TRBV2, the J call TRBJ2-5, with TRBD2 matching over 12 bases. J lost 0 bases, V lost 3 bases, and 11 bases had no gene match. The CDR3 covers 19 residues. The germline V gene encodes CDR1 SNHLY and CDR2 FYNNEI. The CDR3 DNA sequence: TGTGCCAGCAGTGAGTGGGCTAGCGGGAGGGCGATGTACCAAGAGACCCAGTACTTC. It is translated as CASSEWASGRAMYQETQYF.

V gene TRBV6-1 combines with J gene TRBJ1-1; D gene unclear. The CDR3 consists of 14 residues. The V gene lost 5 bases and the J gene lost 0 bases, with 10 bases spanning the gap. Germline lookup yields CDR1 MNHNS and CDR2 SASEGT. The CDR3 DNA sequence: TGTGCCAGCAGTTCCACGGGGTTGAACACTGAAGCTTTCTTT. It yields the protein CASSSTGLNTEAFF.

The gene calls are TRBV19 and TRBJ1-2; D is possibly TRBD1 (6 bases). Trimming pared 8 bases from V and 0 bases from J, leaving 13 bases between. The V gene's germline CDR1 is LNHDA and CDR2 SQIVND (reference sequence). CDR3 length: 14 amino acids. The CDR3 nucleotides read TGTGCCAGTTCTCGGACAGAAACTAACTATGGCTACACCTTC. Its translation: CASSRTETNYGYTF.

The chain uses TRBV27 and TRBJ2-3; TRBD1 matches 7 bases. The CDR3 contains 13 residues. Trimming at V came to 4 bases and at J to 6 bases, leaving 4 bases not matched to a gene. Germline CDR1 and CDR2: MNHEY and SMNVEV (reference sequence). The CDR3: CASSSDRADTQYF. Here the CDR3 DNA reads TGTGCCAGCAGTTCCGACAGGGCGGATACGCAGTATTTT.

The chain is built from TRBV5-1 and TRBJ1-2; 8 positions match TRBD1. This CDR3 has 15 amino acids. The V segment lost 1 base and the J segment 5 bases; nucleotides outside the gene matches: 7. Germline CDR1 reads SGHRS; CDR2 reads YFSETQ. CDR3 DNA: TGCGCCAGCAGCTTGCCCCAGGGGGCCTGGTATGGCTACACCTTC. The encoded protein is CASSLPQGAWYGYTF.

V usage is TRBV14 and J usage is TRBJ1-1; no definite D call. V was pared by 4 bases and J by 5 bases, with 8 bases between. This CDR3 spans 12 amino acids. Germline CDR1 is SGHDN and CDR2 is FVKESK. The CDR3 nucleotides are TGTGCCAGCAGCCCAAGCGGGACTGAAGCTTTCTTT. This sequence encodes CASSPSGTEAFF.

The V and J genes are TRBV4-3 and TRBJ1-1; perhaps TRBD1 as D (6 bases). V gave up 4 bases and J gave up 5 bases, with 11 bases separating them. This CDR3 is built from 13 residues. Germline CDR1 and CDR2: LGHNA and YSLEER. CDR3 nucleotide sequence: TGCGCCAGCAGCCTTGATACAGGGACTGAAGCTTTCTTT. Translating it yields CASSLDTGTEAFF.

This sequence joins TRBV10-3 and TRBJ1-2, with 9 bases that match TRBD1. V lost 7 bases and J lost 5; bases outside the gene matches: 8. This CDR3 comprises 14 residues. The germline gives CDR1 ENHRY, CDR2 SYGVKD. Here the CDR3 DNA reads TGTGCCATCAATATAGGACAGGGGCCTTATGGCTACACCTTC. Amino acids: CAINIGQGPYGYTF.

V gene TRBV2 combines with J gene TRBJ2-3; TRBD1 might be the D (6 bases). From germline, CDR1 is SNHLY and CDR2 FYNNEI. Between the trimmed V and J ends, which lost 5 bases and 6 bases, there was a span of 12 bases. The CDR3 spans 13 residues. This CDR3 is CASSPNTGDTQYF. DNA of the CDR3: TGTGCCAGCAGTCCCAACACAGGGGATACGCAGTATTTT.

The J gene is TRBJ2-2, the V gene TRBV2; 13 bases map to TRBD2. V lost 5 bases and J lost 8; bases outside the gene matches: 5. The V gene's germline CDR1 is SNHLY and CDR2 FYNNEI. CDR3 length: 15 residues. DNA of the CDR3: TGTGCCAGCAGTAGACTAGCGGGAGGACCGGGGGAGCTGTTTTTT. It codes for CASSRLAGGPGELFF.

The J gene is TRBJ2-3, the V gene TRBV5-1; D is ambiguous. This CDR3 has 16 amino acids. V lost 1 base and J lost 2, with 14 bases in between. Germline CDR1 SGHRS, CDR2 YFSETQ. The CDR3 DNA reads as TGCGCCAGCAGCTTGCTAGGCCCCCACAACACAGATACGCAGTATTTT. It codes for CASSLLGPHNTDTQYF.

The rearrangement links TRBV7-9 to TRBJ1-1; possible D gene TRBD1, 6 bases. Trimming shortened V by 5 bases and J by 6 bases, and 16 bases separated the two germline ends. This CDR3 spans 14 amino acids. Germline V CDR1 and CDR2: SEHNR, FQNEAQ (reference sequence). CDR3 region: CASSGTGYGSEAFF. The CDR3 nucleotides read TGTGCCAGCAGCGGAACAGGGTACGGGTCTGAAGCTTTCTTT.

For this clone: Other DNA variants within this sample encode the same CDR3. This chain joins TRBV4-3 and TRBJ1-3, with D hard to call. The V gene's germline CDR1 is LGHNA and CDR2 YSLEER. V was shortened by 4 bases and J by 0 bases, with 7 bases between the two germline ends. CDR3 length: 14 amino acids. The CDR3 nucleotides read TGCGCCAGCAGCCTCGAGCTCTCTGGAAACACCATATATTTT. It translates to CASSLELSGNTIYF.

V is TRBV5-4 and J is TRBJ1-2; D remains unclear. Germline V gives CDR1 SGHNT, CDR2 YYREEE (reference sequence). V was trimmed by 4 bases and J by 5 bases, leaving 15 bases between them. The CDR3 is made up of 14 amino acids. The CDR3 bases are TGTGCCAGCAGCCGCCCACGGGAGGGATATGGCTACACCTTC. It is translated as CASSRPREGYGYTF.

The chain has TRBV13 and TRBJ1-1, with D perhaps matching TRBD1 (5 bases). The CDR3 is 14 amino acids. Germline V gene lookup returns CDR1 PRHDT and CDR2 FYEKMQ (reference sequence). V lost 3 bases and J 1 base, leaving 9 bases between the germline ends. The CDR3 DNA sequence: TGTGCCAGCAGCTTTAGGGGTCAGAACACTGAAGCTTTCTTT. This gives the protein CASSFRGQNTEAFF.

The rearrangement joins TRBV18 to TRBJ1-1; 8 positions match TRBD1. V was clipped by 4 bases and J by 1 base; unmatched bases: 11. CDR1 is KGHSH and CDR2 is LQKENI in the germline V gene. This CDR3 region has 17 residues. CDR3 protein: CASSRGDRPRTNTEAFF. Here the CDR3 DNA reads TGTGCCAGCTCACGAGGGGACAGGCCCCGTACGAACACTGAAGCTTTCTTT.